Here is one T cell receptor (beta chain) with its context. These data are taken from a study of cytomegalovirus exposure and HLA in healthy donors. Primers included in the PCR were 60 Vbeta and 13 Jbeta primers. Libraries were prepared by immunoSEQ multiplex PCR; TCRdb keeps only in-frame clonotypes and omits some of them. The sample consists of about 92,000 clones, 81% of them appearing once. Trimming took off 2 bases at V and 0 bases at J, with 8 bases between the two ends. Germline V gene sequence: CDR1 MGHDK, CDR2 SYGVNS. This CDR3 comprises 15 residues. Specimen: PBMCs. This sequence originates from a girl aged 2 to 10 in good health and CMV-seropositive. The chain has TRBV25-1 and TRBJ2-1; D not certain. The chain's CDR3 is CASSEGRSSYNEQFF. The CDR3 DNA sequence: TGTGCCAGCAGTGAAGGTCGGTCCTCCTACAATGAGCAGTTCTTC.